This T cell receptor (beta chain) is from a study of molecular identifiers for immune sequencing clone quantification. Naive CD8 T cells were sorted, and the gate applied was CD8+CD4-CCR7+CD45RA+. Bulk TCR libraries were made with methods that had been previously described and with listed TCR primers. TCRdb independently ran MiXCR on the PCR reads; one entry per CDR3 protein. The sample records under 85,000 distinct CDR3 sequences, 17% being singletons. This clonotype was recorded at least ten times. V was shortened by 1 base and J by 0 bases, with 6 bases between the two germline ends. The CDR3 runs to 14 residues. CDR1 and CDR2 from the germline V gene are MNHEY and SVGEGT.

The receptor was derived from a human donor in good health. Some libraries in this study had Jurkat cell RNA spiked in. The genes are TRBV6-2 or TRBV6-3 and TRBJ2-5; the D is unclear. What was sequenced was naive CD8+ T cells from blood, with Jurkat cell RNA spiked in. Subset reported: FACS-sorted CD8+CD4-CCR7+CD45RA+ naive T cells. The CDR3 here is CASSYFGNQETQYF. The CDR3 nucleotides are TGTGCCAGCAGTTACTTTGGGAACCAAGAGACCCAGTACTTC.